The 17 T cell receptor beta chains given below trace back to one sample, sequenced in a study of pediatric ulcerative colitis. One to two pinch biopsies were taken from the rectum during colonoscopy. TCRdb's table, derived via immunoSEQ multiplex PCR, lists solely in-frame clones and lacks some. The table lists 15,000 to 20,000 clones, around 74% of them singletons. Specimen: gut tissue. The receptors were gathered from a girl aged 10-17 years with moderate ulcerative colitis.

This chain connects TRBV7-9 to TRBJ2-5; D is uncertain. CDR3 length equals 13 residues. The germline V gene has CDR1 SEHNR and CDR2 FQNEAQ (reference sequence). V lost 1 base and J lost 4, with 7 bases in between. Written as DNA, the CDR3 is TGTGCCAGCAGCTTAGATGGAGCAGAGACCCAGTACTTC. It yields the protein CASSLDGAETQYF.

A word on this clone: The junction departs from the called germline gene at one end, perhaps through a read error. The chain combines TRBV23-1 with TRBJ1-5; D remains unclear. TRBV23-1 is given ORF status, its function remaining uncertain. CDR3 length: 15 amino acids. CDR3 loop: CANSQWASSNQPQHF. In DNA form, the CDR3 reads TGCGCCAACAGTCAATGGGCGAGTAGCAATCAGCCCCAGCATTTT.

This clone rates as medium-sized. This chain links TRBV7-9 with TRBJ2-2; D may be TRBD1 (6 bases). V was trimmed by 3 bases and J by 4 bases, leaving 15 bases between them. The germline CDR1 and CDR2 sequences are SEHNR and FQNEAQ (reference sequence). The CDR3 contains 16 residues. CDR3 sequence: CASSLGNQGFTGELFF. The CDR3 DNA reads TGTGCCAGCAGCTTGGGAAATCAGGGGTTCACCGGGGAGCTGTTTTTT.

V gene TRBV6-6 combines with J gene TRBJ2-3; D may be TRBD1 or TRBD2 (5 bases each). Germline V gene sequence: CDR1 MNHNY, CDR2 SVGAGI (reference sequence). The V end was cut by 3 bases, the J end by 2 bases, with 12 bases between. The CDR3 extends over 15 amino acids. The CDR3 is CASSYLMGDTDTQYF. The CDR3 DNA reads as TGTGCCAGCAGTTATTTGATGGGGGACACAGATACGCAGTATTTT.

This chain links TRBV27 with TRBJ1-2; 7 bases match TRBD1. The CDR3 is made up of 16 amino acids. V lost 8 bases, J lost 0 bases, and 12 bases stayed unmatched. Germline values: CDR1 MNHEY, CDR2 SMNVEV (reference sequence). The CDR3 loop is CASAPSGTASNYGYTF. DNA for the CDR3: TGTGCCAGCGCTCCATCAGGGACAGCGTCTAACTATGGCTACACCTTC.

Written as DNA, the CDR3 is TGTGCCAGCAGCTTCGCGAACACCATATATTTT. This translates into CASSFANTIYF. The V call is TRBV11-3, the J call TRBJ1-3, with no clear D. The CDR3 has 11 amino acids. Germline CDR1 reads SGHNT; CDR2 reads YENEEA. V was trimmed by 3 bases and J by 7 bases, leaving 4 bases between them.

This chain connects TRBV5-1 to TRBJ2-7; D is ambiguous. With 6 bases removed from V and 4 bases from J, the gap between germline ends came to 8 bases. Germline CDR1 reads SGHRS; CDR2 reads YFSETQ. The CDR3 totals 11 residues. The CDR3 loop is CASIRQYEQYF. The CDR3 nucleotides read TGCGCCAGCATAAGGCAATACGAGCAGTACTTC.

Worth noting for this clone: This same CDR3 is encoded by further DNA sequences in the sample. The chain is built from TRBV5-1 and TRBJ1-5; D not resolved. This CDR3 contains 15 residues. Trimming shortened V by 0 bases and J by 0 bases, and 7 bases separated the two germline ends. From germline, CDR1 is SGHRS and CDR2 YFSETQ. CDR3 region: CASSLAGNSNQPQHF. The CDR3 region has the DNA TGCGCCAGCAGCTTGGCTGGTAATAGCAATCAGCCCCAGCATTTT.

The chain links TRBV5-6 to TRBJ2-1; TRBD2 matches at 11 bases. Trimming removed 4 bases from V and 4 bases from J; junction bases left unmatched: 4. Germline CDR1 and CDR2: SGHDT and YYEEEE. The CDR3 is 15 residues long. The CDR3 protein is CASSGLAGLYNEQFF. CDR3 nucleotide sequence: TGTGCCAGCAGCGGACTAGCGGGCCTTTACAATGAGCAGTTCTTC. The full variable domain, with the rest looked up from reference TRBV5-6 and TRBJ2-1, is DAGVTQSPTHLIKTRGQQVTLRCSPKSGHDTVSWYQQALGQGPQFIFQYYEEEERQRGNFPDRFSGHQFPNYSSELNVNALLLGDSALYLCASSGLAGLYNEQFFGPGTRLTVL.

The CDR3 DNA follows: TGTGCCAGCTCACCACCCGTTCGCCGCTCCTACAATGAGCAGTTCTTC. Residues: CASSPPVRRSYNEQFF. The chain is built from TRBV18 and TRBJ2-1; D not resolved. Between the trimmed V and J ends, which lost 0 bases and 0 bases, there was a span of 9 bases. CDR3 size: 16 residues. Germline CDR1 reads KGHSH; CDR2 reads LQKENI.

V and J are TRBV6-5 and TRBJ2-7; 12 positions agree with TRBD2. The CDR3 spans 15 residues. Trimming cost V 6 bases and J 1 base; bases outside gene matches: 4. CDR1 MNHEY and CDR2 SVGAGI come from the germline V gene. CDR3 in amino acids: CASRGTSGFSYEQYF. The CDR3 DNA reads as TGTGCCAGCAGGGGGACTAGCGGGTTTTCCTACGAGCAGTACTTC.

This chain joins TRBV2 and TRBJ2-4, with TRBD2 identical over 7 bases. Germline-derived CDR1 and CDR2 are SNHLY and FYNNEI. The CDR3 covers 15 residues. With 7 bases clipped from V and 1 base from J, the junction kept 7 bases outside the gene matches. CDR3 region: CASTGTSVAKNIQYF. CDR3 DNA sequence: TGTGCCAGCACGGGCACTAGCGTCGCCAAAAACATTCAGTACTTC.

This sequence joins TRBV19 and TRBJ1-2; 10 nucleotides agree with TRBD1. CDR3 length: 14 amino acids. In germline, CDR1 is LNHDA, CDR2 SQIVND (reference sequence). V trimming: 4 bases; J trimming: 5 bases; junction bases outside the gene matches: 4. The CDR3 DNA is TGTGCCAGTAGTAGGGACAGGGGCCAGTATGGCTACACCTTC. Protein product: CASSRDRGQYGYTF.

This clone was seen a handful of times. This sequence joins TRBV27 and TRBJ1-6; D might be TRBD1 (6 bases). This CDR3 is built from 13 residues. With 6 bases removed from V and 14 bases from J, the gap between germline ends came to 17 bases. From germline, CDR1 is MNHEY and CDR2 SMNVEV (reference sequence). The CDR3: CASRGQLGTSLHF. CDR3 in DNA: TGTGCCAGCAGAGGACAGCTCGGTACGTCCCTCCACTTT.

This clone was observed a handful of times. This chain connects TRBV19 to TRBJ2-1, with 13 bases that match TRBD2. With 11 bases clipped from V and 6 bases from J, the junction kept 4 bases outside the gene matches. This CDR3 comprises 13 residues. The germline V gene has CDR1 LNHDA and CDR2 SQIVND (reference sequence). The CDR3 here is CAGRTSGSNEQFF. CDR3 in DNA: TGTGCCGGGAGGACTAGCGGGAGCAATGAGCAGTTCTTC.

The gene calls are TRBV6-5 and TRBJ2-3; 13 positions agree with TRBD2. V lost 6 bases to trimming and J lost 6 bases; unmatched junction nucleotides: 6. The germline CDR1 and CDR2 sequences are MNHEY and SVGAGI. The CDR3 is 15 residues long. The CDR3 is CASSRRTSGSDTQYF. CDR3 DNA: TGTGCCAGCAGCCGAAGGACTAGCGGGAGTGATACGCAGTATTTT.

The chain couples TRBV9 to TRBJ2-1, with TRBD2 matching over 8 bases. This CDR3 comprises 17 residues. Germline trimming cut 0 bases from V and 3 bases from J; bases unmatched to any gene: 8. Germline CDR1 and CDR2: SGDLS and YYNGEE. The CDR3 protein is CASSVATWSGGYNEQFF. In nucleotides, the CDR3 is TGTGCCAGCAGCGTAGCTACGTGGAGCGGGGGCTACAATGAGCAGTTCTTC.